The 3 T cell receptor beta chains reported below all come from one sample, sequenced in a study of blood T cell repertoires in COVID-19. The data were produced by immunoSEQ multiplex PCR, yet TCRdb's version contains in-frame clones alone and is incomplete. The sample lists hundreds of thousands of clones; roughly 80% were seen once. The sample taken for sequencing was peripheral blood. The source of these receptors is a woman in her 70s with acute or convalescent COVID-19.

The chain uses TRBV9 and TRBJ2-5, with D possibly matching TRBD1 (6 bases). The germline V gene has CDR1 SGDLS and CDR2 YYNGEE. The CDR3 has 13 residues. V lost 3 bases and J lost 6, with 12 bases in between. CDR3 in amino acids: CASSAGVLQTQYF. CDR3 nucleotide sequence: TGTGCCAGCAGCGCAGGGGTTCTGCAGACCCAGTACTTC.

CDR3 loop: CASSQDIVGGRETQYF. The DNA for the CDR3 is TGTGCCAGCAGCCAAGACATCGTGGGGGGGCGAGAGACCCAGTACTTC. The gene calls are TRBV4-2 and TRBJ2-5; possibly TRBD2 for D (7 bases). The CDR3 is 16 amino acids. Looked up from germline, CDR1 is LGHNA and CDR2 is YNFKEQ. V lost 0 bases to trimming and J lost 4 bases, with 15 bases between them.

The J gene is TRBJ1-6, the V gene TRBV6-5; TRBD1 matches 7 bases. The CDR3 spans 16 residues. J lost 7 bases, V lost 0 bases, and 6 bases had no gene match. Germline V CDR1 and CDR2: MNHEY, SVGAGI. The CDR3: CASSYSPGTVNSPLHF. In nucleotides, the CDR3 is TGTGCCAGCAGTTACTCCCCCGGGACAGTAAATTCACCCCTCCACTTT.